This T cell receptor beta chain appears in the sequencing data of a study of cytomegalovirus exposure and HLA in healthy donors. In the PCR, 60 Vbeta and 13 Jbeta primers were used. Sequencing was performed with immunoSEQ multiplex PCR; in TCRdb, only in-frame clones are kept and a portion is missing. Counted here are about 150,000 clones, roughly two thirds occurring once; the ten biggest clones make up around 1.9%. CDR1 is SGDLS, CDR2 YYNGEE, per germline. The length of the CDR3 is 15 residues. This clone was detected a few times. This TCR was sampled from a male donor in good health and CMV-seronegative. The chain links TRBV9 to TRBJ2-5; a weak D match, TRBD1 (5 bases). The last part of the DNA fits TRBJ2-7 better; the J call may be wrong. Sample: PBMCs. CDR3 protein: CASSVQGTSTYEQYF. The CDR3 DNA reads TGTGCCAGCAGCGTACAGGGTACTTCCACCTACGAGCAGTACTTC.